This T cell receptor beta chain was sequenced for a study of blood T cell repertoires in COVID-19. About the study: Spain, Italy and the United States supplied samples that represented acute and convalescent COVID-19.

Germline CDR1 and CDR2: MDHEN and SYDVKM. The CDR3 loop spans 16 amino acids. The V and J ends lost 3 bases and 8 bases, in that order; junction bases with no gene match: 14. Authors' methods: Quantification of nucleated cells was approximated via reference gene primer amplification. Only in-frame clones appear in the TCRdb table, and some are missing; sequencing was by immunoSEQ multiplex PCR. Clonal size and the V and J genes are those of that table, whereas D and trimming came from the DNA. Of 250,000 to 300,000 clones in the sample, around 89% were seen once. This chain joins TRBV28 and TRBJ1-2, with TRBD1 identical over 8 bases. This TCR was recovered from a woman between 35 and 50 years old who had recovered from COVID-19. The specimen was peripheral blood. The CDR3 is CASSLQRTGQPGGYTF. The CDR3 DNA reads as TGTGCCAGCAGTTTGCAGAGGACAGGGCAGCCTGGGGGCTACACCTTC.